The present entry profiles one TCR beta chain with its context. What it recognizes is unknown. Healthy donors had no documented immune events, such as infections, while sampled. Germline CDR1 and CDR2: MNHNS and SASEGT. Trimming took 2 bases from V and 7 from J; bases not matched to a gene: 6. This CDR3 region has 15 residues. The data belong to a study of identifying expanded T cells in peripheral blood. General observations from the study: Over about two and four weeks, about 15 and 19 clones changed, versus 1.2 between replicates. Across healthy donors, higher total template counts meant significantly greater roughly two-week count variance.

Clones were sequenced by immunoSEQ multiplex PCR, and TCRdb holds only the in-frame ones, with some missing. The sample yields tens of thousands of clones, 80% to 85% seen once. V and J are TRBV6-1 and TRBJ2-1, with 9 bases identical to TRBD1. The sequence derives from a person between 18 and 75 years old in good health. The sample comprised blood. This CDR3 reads CASSETGQGGNEQFF. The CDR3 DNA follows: TGTGCCAGCAGTGAAACGGGACAGGGAGGGAATGAGCAGTTCTTC.